Listed below are T cell receptor beta chains from one sample, sequenced in a study of blood T cell repertoires in COVID-19. The assay was immunoSEQ multiplex PCR, and TCRdb's table has in-frame clones only and misses some. Here the sample spans about 370,000 clones, 80% to 90% being singletons. Source material: PBMCs or T cells enriched from blood (not recorded which). These receptors originate from a man aged 18-30 years who had recovered from COVID-19. CDR3s include the opening cysteine and the closing phenylalanine or tryptophan. Fields, in order: V gene, D gene, J gene, clone size, CDR3 protein, CDR3 DNA. D genes are given only for firm matches. The listing skips clone size in some rows; elsewhere it reads once, few, many or a size class.

v_gene: TRBV10-3; d_gene: TRBD1; j_gene: TRBJ1-3; abundance: .; CDR3aa: CAISERTGGTGNTIYF; CDR3nt: TGTGCCATCAGTGAACGGACAGGGGGCACTGGAAACACCATATATTTT
v_gene: TRBV5-1; d_gene: .; j_gene: TRBJ1-5; abundance: .; CDR3aa: CASSQRGGGNQPQHF; CDR3nt: TGCGCCAGCAGCCAACGGGGAGGCGGCAATCAGCCCCAGCATTTT
v_gene: TRBV2; d_gene: .; j_gene: TRBJ2-3; abundance: .; CDR3aa: CASSEGEVSLAYTQYF; CDR3nt: TGTGCCAGCAGTGAAGGGGAAGTGTCACTAGCATATACGCAGTATTTT
v_gene: TRBV3-1/TRBV3-2; d_gene: TRBD2; j_gene: TRBJ2-7; abundance: .; CDR3aa: CASSLSSGRVREQYF; CDR3nt: TGTGCCAGCAGCCTTTCTAGCGGTCGGGTGCGGGAGCAGTACTTC
v_gene: TRBV5-1; d_gene: .; j_gene: TRBJ2-2; abundance: .; CDR3aa: CASSFFLGGGELFF; CDR3nt: TGCGCCAGCAGCTTTTTTCTTGGCGGCGGGGAGCTGTTTTTT
v_gene: TRBV10-2; d_gene: .; j_gene: TRBJ2-3; abundance: .; CDR3aa: CATEAVSTDTQYF; CDR3nt: TGCGCCACCGAAGCGGTTAGCACAGATACGCAGTATTTT
v_gene: TRBV27; d_gene: .; j_gene: TRBJ1-1; abundance: few; CDR3aa: CASSPSDGRMNTEAFF; CDR3nt: TGTGCCAGCAGTCCGTCGGACGGGAGAATGAACACTGAAGCTTTCTTT
v_gene: TRBV29-1; d_gene: .; j_gene: TRBJ1-1; abundance: .; CDR3aa: CSTSGGGRNTEAFF; CDR3nt: TGCAGCACCTCCGGGGGGGGAAGGAACACTGAAGCTTTCTTT
v_gene: TRBV27; d_gene: TRBD1; j_gene: TRBJ2-3; abundance: .; CDR3aa: CASSYGTGRSVATQYF; CDR3nt: TGTGCCAGCAGTTACGGGACAGGGCGATCGGTGGCTACGCAGTATTTT
v_gene: TRBV21-1; d_gene: .; j_gene: TRBJ2-7; abundance: once; CDR3aa: CASSNAWHSYEQYF; CDR3nt: TGTGCCAGCAGCAATGCCTGGCACTCCTACGAGCAGTACTTC
v_gene: TRBV4-3; d_gene: .; j_gene: TRBJ2-2; abundance: few; CDR3aa: CASSSYLYTGELFF; CDR3nt: TGCGCCAGCAGCTCCTATCTTTACACCGGGGAGCTGTTTTTT
v_gene: TRBV27; d_gene: TRBD1; j_gene: TRBJ2-1; abundance: .; CDR3aa: CASSFRQGGKYNEQFF; CDR3nt: TGTGCCAGCAGTTTTAGACAGGGGGGAAAATACAATGAGCAGTTCTTC
v_gene: TRBV11-2; d_gene: .; j_gene: TRBJ2-1; abundance: .; CDR3aa: CASSSVGAGRYNEQFF; CDR3nt: TGTGCCAGCAGCTCAGTGGGGGCAGGAAGGTACAATGAGCAGTTCTTC
v_gene: TRBV28; d_gene: TRBD1; j_gene: TRBJ2-2; abundance: .; CDR3aa: CASSSPGTGGGELFF; CDR3nt: TGTGCCAGCAGTTCCCCTGGGACAGGAGGCGGGGAGCTGTTTTTT
v_gene: TRBV27; d_gene: TRBD2; j_gene: TRBJ2-5; abundance: .; CDR3aa: CASSLGLAGGFRKTQYF; CDR3nt: TGTGCCAGCAGTTTGGGACTAGCGGGGGGGTTCCGAAAGACCCAGTACTTC
v_gene: TRBV5-4; d_gene: TRBD1; j_gene: TRBJ1-1; abundance: once; CDR3aa: CASIGGGAGNTEAFF; CDR3nt: TGTGCCAGCATCGGAGGGGGCGCTGGGAACACTGAAGCTTTCTTT
v_gene: TRBV5-4; d_gene: TRBD1; j_gene: TRBJ1-6; abundance: many; CDR3aa: CASSPGQGRSLHF; CDR3nt: TGTGCCAGCAGCCCGGGACAGGGAAGGAGCCTCCACTTT
v_gene: TRBV5-4; d_gene: .; j_gene: TRBJ1-2; abundance: .; CDR3aa: CASSFPGHIPYGYTF; CDR3nt: TGTGCCAGCAGCTTTCCGGGACACATCCCCTATGGCTACACCTTC
v_gene: TRBV19; d_gene: TRBD1; j_gene: TRBJ1-2; abundance: .; CDR3aa: CASSITSGQGNYGYTF; CDR3nt: TGTGCCAGTAGTATAACCTCGGGACAGGGAAACTATGGCTACACCTTC
v_gene: TRBV7-9; d_gene: .; j_gene: TRBJ1-1; abundance: .; CDR3aa: CASSPRGGTEAFF; CDR3nt: TGTGCCAGCAGCCCTCGGGGTGGCACTGAAGCTTTCTTT
v_gene: TRBV27; d_gene: TRBD1; j_gene: TRBJ1-2; abundance: once; CDR3aa: CASSPTGTGDHSNYGYTF; CDR3nt: TGTGCCAGCAGCCCAACCGGGACAGGGGACCATTCTAACTATGGCTACACCTTC
v_gene: TRBV28; d_gene: TRBD1; j_gene: TRBJ2-7; abundance: .; CDR3aa: CASNSGTGGYEQYF; CDR3nt: TGTGCCAGCAATTCCGGGACAGGGGGCTACGAGCAGTACTTC
v_gene: TRBV6-1; d_gene: TRBD2; j_gene: TRBJ2-1; abundance: .; CDR3aa: CASGKARGGPYNEQFF; CDR3nt: TGTGCCAGCGGTAAAGCCCGCGGGGGACCCTACAATGAGCAGTTCTTC
v_gene: TRBV30; d_gene: TRBD1; j_gene: TRBJ1-5; abundance: .; CDR3aa: CAWDSGTGTKQPQHF; CDR3nt: TGTGCCTGGGACTCCGGGACAGGGACAAAACAGCCCCAGCATTTT
v_gene: TRBV11-3; d_gene: TRBD1; j_gene: TRBJ2-5; abundance: .; CDR3aa: CASSLTGTGVETQYF; CDR3nt: TGTGCCAGCAGCTTAACTGGGACAGGGGTAGAGACCCAGTACTTC
v_gene: TRBV28; d_gene: TRBD2; j_gene: TRBJ2-7; abundance: .; CDR3aa: CASSSGLADYEQYF; CDR3nt: TGTGCCAGCAGTTCGGGACTAGCAGACTACGAGCAGTACTTC
v_gene: TRBV19; d_gene: TRBD1; j_gene: TRBJ1-2; abundance: .; CDR3aa: CASLFGTAYGYTF; CDR3nt: TGTGCCAGCCTCTTTGGGACAGCCTATGGCTACACCTTC
v_gene: TRBV5-5; d_gene: TRBD1; j_gene: TRBJ2-3; abundance: .; CDR3aa: CASSLLGDRVLDTQYF; CDR3nt: TGTGCCAGCAGCTTGTTAGGAGACAGGGTGTTAGATACGCAGTATTTT
v_gene: TRBV7-2; d_gene: .; j_gene: TRBJ1-2; abundance: .; CDR3aa: CASRGGNYGYTF; CDR3nt: TGTGCCAGCAGGGGGGGGAACTATGGCTACACCTTC
v_gene: TRBV7-9; d_gene: .; j_gene: TRBJ2-3; abundance: .; CDR3aa: CASSLAGGKDTQYF; CDR3nt: TGTGCCAGCAGCTTAGCTGGAGGAAAAGATACGCAGTATTTT
v_gene: TRBV3-1/TRBV3-2; d_gene: .; j_gene: TRBJ2-2; abundance: once; CDR3aa: CASSQDSGGNTGELFF; CDR3nt: TGTGCCAGCAGCCAAGATAGCGGCGGGAACACCGGGGAGCTGTTTTTT
v_gene: TRBV18; d_gene: TRBD1; j_gene: TRBJ1-6; abundance: once; CDR3aa: CASSPDRGSPLHF; CDR3nt: TGTGCCAGCTCACCGGACAGGGGTTCACCCCTCCACTTT
v_gene: TRBV7-9; d_gene: .; j_gene: TRBJ1-5; abundance: .; CDR3aa: CASSLEGEVKPQHF; CDR3nt: TGTGCCAGCAGCTTAGAAGGGGAAGTGAAGCCCCAGCATTTT
v_gene: TRBV2; d_gene: TRBD2; j_gene: TRBJ2-5; abundance: .; CDR3aa: CASSLPGLAGEGETQYF; CDR3nt: TGTGCCAGCAGCCTACCGGGACTAGCGGGGGAAGGCGAGACCCAGTACTTC
v_gene: TRBV6-2/TRBV6-3; d_gene: .; j_gene: TRBJ1-6; abundance: .; CDR3aa: CASSYGRRLNSPLHF; CDR3nt: TGTGCCAGCAGTTACGGGCGCCGGCTTAATTCACCCCTCCACTTT